The text below deals with one T cell receptor beta chain. Its specificity is unknown. The UMIs carried a 6-nucleotide sample barcode, and they were added by template switching. TCRdb reprocessed the 5' RACE reads; each CDR3 protein has one entry and no DNA is given. Recorded for this sample: about 380,000 distinct CDR3 sequences. This sample was taken from a study of monozygotic twins with inflammatory bowel disease. Regarding the study as a whole: Healthy twins shared more clonotypes with others than IBD patients, most markedly active ones. Repertoire similarity did not differ between concordant and discordant twins, possibly owing to limited power.

The CDR3 length is 14 residues. Germline CDR1 is MGHDK and CDR2 is SYGVNS. An approximately 2.6 ml blood sample was drawn per donor. Source material: blood. The sequence was collected from a human donor with ulcerative colitis or Crohn's disease, or a healthy co-twin of an affected twin (not recorded which). The chain recombines TRBV25-1 with TRBJ1-1. The CDR3: CASSALDRNTEAFF.